What follows describes a single T cell receptor (beta chain). PCR primers comprised 60 Vbeta and 13 Jbeta primers. Method: immunoSEQ multiplex PCR; TCRdb's copy keeps in-frame clones and lacks some. Of some 95,000 clones listed, about 75% are singletons. This specimen comes from a study of cytomegalovirus exposure and HLA in healthy donors. J gave up 0 bases and V 6 bases, and 1 base lay outside the gene matches. Germline-derived CDR1 and CDR2 are SGHTA and FQGNSA. This CDR3 spans 13 amino acids. The sample taken for sequencing was PBMCs. The clonotype was recovered from a woman in her 40s in good health and CMV-seronegative. V gene TRBV7-2 combines with J gene TRBJ2-7, with TRBD2 matching 8 bases. In DNA form, the CDR3 reads TGTGCCAGCAGAAGCGGGGGCTCCTACGAGCAGTACTTC. It translates to CASRSGGSYEQYF.